The source of this TCR beta chain is a study of T cell responses to AZD1222 COVID-19 vaccine. Recipients boosted at about 4 weeks or about 12 weeks are pooled. Study findings and constraints: Distributed over spike, vaccine-associated CD4 TCRs predominated at 160-218 and 743-854. Regions left unmutated in variants are reportedly the target of nearly half of spike-specific TCRs. All repertoire sampling was performed exclusively after the peak T cell response.

Comments on this clone: Antigen specificity is unknown. Other nucleotide sequences in the sample specify the same CDR3.

TCRdb's table, derived via immunoSEQ multiplex PCR, lists solely in-frame clones and lacks some. The sample consists of over 130,000 clones, about 94% of them appearing once. This CDR3 has 13 amino acids. Trimming removed 6 bases at V and 4 bases at J, with 12 bases between. Germline V gives CDR1 SEHNR, CDR2 FQNEAQ (reference sequence). Material: peripheral blood, obtained 28 days after the second AZD1222 dose. This chain uses TRBV7-9 with TRBJ1-1; a weak D match, TRBD1 (6 bases). The receptor's source is an adult who received the AZD1222 COVID-19 vaccine. In DNA form, the CDR3 reads TGTGCCAGCAGTTCCAACAGGGCCACTGAAGCTTTCTTT. Protein product: CASSSNRATEAFF.